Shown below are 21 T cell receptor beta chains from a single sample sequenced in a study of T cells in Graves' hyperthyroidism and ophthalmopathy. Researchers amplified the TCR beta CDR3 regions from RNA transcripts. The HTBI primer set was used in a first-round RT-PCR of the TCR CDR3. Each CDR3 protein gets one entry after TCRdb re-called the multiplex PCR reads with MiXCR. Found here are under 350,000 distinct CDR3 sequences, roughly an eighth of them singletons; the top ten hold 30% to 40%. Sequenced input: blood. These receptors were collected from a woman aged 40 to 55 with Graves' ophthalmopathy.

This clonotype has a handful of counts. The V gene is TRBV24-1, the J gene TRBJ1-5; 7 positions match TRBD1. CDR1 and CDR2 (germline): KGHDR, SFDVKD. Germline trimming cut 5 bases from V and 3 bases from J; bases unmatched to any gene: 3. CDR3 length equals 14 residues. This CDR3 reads CATSVTGYNQPQHF. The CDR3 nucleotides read TGTGCCACCAGTGTGACAGGGTACAATCAGCCCCAGCATTTT.

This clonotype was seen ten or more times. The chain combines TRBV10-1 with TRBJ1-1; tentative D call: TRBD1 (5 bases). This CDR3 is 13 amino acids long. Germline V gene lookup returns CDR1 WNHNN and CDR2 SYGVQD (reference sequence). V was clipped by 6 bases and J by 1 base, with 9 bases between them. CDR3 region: CASRHDRNTEAFF. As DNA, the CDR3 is TGCGCCAGCAGACACGACAGGAACACTGAAGCTTTCTTT.

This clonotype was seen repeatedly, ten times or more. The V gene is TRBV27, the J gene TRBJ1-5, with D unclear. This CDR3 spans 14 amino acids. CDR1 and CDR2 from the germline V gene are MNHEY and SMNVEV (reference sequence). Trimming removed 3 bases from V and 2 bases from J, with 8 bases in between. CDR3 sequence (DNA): TGTGCCAGCAGTTTTTCATCGGGCAATCAGCCCCAGCATTTT. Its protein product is CASSFSSGNQPQHF.

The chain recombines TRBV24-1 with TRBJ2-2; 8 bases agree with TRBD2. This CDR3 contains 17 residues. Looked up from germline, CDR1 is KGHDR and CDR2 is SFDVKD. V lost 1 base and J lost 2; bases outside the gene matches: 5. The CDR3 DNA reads TGTGCCACCAGTGATTTTGTAACTAGCGGAAACACCGGGGAGCTGTTTTTT. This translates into CATSDFVTSGNTGELFF.

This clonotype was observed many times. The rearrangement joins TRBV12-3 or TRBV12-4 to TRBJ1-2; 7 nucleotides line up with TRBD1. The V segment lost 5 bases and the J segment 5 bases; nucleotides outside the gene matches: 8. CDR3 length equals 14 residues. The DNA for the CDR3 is TGTGCCAGCAGTCCGACAGGGCCCGCGTATGGCTACACCTTC. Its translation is CASSPTGPAYGYTF.

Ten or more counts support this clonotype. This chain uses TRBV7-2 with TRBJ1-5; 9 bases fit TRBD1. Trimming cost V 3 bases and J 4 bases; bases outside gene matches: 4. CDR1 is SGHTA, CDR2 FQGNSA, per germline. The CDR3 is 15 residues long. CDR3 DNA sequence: TGTGCCAGCAGCTTTACAGGGACAGGGAATCAGCCCCAGCATTTT. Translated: CASSFTGTGNQPQHF. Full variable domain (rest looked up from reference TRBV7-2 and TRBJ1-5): GAGVSQSPSNKVTEKGKDVELRCDPISGHTALYWYRQSLGQGLEFLIYFQGNSAPDKSGLPSDRFSAERTGGSVSTLTIQRTQQEDSAVYLCASSFTGTGNQPQHFGDGTRLSIL.

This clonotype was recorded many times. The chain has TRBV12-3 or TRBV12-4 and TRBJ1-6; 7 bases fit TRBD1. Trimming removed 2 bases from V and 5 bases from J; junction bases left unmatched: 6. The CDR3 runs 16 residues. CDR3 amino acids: CASSLRAGGDNSPLHF. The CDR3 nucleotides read TGTGCCAGCAGTTTACGCGCAGGGGGTGATAATTCACCCCTCCACTTT.

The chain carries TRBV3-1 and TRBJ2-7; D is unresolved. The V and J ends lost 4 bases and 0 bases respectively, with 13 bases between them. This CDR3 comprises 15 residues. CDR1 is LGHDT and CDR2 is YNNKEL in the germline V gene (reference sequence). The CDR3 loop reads CASSPSGQISYEQYF. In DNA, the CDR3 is TGTGCCAGCAGCCCCTCCGGGCAGATCTCCTACGAGCAGTACTTC.

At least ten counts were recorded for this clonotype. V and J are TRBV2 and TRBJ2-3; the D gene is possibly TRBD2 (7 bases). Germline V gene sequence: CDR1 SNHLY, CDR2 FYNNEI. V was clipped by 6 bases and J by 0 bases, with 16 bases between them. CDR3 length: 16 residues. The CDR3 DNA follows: TGTGCCAGCAGGGGCGGGGGCCCCGGTAGCACAGATACGCAGTATTTT. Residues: CASRGGGPGSTDTQYF.

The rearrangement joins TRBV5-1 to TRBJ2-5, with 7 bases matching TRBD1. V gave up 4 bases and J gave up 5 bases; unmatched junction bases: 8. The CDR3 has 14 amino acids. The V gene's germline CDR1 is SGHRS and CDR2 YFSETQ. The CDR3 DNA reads TGCGCCAGCAGCATAGGGACAGTACAGGAGACCCAGTACTTC. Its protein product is CASSIGTVQETQYF.

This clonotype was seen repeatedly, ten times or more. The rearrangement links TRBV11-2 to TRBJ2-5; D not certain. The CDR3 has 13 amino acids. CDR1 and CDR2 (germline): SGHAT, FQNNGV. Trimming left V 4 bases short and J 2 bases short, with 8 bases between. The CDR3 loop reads CASSWAQQETQYF. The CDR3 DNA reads TGTGCCAGCAGCTGGGCCCAACAAGAGACCCAGTACTTC. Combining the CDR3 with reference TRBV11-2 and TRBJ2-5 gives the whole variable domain EAGVAQSPRYKIIEKRQSVAFWCNPISGHATLYWYQQILGQGPKLLIQFQNNGVVDDSQLPKDRFSAERLKGVDSTLKIQPAKLEDSAVYLCASSWAQQETQYFGPGTRLLVL.

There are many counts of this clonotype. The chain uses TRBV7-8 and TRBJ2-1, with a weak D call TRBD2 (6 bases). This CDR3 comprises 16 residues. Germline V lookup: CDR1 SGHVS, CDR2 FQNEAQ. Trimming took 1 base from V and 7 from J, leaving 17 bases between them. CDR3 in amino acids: CASSLEERLVQNEQFF. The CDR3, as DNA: TGTGCCAGCAGCTTAGAGGAGAGACTAGTACAGAATGAGCAGTTCTTC.

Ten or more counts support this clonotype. The CDR3 region is CAIRSSGRPSEQYF. The CDR3 DNA reads as TGTGCCATCAGGTCTAGCGGGAGACCCTCGGAGCAGTACTTC. V and J are TRBV10-3 and TRBJ2-7; 10 positions match TRBD2. V gave up 6 bases and J gave up 7 bases; unmatched junction bases: 9. CDR1 is ENHRY and CDR2 is SYGVKD in the germline V gene. The CDR3 length is 14 residues.

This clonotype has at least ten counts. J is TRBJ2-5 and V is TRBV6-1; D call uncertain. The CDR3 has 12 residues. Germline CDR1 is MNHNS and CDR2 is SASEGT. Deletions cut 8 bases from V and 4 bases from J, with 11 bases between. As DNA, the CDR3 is TGTGCCAGCTGCTTTTCCGGAGAGACCCAGTACTTC. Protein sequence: CASCFSGETQYF.

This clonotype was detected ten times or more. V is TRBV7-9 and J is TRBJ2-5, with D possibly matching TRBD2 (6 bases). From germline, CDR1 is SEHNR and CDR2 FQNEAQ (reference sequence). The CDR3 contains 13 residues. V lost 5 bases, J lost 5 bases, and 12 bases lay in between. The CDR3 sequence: CASSAAGRETQYF. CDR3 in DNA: TGTGCCAGCAGCGCTGCGGGGAGGGAGACCCAGTACTTC. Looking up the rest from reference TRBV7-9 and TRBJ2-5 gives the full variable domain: DTGVSQNPRHKITKRGQNVTFRCDPISEHNRLYWYRQTLGQGPEFLTYFQNEAQLEKSRLLSDRFSAERPKGSFSTLEIQRTEQGDSAMYLCASSAAGRETQYFGPGTRLLVL.

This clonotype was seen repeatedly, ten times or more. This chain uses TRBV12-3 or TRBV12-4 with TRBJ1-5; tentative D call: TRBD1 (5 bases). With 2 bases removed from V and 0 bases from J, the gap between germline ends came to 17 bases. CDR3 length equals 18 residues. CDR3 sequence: CASSLMAGGAYSNQPQHF. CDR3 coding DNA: TGTGCCAGCAGTTTAATGGCAGGAGGGGCTTATAGCAATCAGCCCCAGCATTTT.

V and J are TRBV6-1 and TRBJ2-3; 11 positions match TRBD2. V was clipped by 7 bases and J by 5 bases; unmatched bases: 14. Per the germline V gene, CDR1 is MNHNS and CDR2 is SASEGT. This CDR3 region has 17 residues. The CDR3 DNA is TGTGCCAGCAATCCTCCCTTAGCGGGAGGGGGGTTAGATACGCAGTATTTT. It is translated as CASNPPLAGGGLDTQYF.

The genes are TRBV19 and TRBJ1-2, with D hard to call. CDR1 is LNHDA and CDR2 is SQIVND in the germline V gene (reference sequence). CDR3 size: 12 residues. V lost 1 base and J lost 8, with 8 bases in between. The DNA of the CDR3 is TGTGCCAGTAGTATAGGAGGAGGAGGCTACACCTTC. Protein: CASSIGGGGYTF.

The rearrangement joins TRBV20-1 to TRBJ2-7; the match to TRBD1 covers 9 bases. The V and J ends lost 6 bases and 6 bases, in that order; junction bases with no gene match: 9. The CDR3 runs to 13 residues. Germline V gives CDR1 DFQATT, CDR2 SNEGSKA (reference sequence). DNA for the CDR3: TGCAGTGCAACGGGACAGGGCCCACGCGAGCAGTACTTC. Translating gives CSATGQGPREQYF.

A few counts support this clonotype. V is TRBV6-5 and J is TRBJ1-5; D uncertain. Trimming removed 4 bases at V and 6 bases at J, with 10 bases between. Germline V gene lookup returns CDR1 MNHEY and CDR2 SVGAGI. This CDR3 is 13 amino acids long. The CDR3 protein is CASSFIGSQPQHF. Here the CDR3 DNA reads TGTGCCAGCAGTTTTATAGGTAGTCAGCCCCAGCATTTT.

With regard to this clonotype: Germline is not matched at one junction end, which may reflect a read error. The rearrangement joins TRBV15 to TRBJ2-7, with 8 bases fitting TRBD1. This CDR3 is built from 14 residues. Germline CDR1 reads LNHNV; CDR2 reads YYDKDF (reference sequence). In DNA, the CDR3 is TGTGCCACCAGCGGAGACAGGGGTTCCTACGAGCAGTACTTC. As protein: CATSGDRGSYEQYF.